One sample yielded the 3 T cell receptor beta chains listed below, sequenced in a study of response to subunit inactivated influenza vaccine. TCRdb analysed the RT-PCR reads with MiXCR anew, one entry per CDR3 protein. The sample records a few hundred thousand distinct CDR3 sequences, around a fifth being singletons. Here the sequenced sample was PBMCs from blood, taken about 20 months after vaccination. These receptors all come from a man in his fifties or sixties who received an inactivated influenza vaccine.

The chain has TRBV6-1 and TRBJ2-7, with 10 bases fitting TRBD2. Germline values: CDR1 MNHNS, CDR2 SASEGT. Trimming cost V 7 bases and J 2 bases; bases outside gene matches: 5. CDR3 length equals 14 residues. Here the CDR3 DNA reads TGTGCCAGCAAGCGGGAGGGTTGGACCTACGAGCAGTACTTC. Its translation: CASKREGWTYEQYF.

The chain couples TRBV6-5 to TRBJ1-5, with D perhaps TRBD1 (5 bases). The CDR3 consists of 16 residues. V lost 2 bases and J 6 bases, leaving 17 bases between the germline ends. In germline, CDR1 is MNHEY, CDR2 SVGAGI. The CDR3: CASSYVGGISGQPQHF. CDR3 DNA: TGTGCCAGCAGTTACGTTGGGGGGATATCGGGTCAGCCCCAGCATTTT.

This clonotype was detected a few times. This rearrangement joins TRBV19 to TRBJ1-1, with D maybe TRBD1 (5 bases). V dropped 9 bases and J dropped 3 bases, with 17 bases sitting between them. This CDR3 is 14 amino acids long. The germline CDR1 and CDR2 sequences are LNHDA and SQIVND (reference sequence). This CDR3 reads CASSGAYTYTEAFF. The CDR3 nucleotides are TGTGCCAGCAGTGGGGCTTACACATACACTGAAGCTTTCTTT.